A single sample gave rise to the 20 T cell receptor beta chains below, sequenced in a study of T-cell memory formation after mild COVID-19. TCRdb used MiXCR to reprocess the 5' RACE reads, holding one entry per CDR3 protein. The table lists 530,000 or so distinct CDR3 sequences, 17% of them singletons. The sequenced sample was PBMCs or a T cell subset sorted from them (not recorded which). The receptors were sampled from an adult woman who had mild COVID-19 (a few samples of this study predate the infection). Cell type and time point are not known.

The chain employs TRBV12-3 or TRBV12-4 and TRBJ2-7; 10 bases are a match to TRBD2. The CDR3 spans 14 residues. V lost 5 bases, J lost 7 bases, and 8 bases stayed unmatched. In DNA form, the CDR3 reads TGTGCCAGCAGTGGCACTAGCGGGATAGATGAGCAGTACTTC. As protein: CASSGTSGIDEQYF.

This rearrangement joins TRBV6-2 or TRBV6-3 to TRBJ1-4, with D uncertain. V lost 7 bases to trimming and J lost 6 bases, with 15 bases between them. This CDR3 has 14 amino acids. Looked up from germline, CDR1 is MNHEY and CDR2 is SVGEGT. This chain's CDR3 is CASNGIYRDEKLFF. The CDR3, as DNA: TGTGCCAGCAATGGGATTTATAGGGATGAAAAACTGTTTTTT.

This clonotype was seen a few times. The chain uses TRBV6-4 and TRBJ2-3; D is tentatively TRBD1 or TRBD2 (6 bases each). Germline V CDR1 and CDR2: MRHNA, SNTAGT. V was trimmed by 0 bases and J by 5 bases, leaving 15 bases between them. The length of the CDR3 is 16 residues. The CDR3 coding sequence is TGTGCCAGCAGTGACTCACCGGGGGCGCGAGGAGATACGCAGTATTTT. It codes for CASSDSPGARGDTQYF.

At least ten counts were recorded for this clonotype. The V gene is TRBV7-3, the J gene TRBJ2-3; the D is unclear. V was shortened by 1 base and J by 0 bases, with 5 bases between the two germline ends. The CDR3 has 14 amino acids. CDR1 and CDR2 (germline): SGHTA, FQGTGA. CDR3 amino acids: CASSLRASTDTQYF. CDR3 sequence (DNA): TGTGCCAGCAGCTTAAGGGCTAGCACAGATACGCAGTATTTT.

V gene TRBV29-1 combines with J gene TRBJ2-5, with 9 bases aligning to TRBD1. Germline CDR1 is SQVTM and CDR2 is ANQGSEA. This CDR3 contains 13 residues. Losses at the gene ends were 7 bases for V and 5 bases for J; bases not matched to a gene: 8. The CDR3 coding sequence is TGCAGCGCGAACAGGGGGCGGCGTGAGACCCAGTACTTC. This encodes CSANRGRRETQYF. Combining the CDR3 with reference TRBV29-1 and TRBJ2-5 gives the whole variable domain SAVISQKPSRDICQRGTSLTIQCQVDSQVTMMFWYRQQPGQSLTLIATANQGSEATYESGFVIDKFPISRPNLTFSTLTVSNMSPEDSSIYLCSANRGRRETQYFGPGTRLLVL.

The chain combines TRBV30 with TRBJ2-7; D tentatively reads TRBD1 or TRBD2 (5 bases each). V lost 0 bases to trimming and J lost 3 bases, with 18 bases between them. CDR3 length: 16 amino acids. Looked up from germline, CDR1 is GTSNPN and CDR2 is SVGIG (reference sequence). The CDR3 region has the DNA TGTGCCTGGAGTGTGGGGCTGGGGAGTGAGGGCTACGAGCAGTACTTC. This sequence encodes CAWSVGLGSEGYEQYF.

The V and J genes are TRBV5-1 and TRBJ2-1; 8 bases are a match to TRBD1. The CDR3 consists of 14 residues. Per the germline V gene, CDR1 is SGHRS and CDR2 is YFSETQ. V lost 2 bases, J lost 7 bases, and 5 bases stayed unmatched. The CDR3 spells CASSFGQGGNEQFF. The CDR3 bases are TGCGCCAGCAGCTTCGGACAGGGTGGGAATGAGCAGTTCTTC.

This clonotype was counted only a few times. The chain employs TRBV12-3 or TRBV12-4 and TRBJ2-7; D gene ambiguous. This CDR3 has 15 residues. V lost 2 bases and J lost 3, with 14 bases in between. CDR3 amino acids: CASSLSPDGRYEQYF. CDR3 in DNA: TGTGCCAGCAGTTTATCCCCGGATGGGCGCTACGAGCAGTACTTC.

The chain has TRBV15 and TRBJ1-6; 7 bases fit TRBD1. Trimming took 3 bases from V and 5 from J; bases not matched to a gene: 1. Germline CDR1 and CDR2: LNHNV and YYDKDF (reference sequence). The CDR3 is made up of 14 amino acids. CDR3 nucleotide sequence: TGTGCCACCAGCAGTACAGGGGATAATTCACCCCTCCACTTT. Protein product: CATSSTGDNSPLHF.

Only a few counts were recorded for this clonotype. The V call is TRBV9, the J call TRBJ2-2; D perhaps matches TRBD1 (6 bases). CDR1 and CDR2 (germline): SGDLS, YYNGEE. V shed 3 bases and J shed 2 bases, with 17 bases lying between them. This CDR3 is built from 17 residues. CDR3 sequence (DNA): TGTGCCAGCAGCGGACCACAGGGTCGACTTAACACCGGGGAGCTGTTTTTT. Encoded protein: CASSGPQGRLNTGELFF.

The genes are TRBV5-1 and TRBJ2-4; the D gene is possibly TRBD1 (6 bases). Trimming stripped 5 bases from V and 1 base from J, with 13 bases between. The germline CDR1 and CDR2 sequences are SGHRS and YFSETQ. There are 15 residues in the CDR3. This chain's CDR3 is CASRPQGMAKNIQYF. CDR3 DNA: TGCGCCAGCAGACCCCAGGGGATGGCCAAAAACATTCAGTACTTC. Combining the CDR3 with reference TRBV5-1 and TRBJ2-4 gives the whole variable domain KAGVTQTPRYLIKTRGQQVTLSCSPISGHRSVSWYQQTPGQGLQFLFEYFSETQRNKGNFPGRFSGRQFSNSRSEMNVSTLELGDSALYLCASRPQGMAKNIQYFGAGTRLSVL.

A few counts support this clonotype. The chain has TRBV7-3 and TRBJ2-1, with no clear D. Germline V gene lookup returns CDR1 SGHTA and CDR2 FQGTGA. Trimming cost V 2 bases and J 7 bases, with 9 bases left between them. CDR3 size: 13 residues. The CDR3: CASSLSQPNEQFF. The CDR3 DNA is TGTGCCAGCAGCTTATCCCAACCGAATGAGCAGTTCTTC.

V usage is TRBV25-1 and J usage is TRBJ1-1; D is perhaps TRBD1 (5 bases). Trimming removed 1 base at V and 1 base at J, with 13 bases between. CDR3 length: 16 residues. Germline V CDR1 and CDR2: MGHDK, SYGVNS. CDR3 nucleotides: TGTGCCAGCAGTGAATCTCTTGCGGGGCCGAACACTGAAGCTTTCTTT. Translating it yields CASSESLAGPNTEAFF. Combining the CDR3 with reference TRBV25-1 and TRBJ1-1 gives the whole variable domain EADIYQTPRYLVIGTGKKITLECSQTMGHDKMYWYQQDPGMELHLIHYSYGVNSTEKGDLSSESTVSRIRTEHFPLTLESARPSHTSQYLCASSESLAGPNTEAFFGQGTRLTVV.

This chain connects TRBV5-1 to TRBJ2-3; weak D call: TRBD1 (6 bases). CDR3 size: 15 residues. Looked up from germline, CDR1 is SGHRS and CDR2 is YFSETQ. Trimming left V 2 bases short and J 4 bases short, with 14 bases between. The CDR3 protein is CASSLVGATSDTQYF. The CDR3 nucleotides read TGCGCCAGCAGCTTAGTGGGGGCGACCTCAGATACGCAGTATTTT. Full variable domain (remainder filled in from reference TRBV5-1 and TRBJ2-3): KAGVTQTPRYLIKTRGQQVTLSCSPISGHRSVSWYQQTPGQGLQFLFEYFSETQRNKGNFPGRFSGRQFSNSRSEMNVSTLELGDSALYLCASSLVGATSDTQYFGPGTRLTVL.

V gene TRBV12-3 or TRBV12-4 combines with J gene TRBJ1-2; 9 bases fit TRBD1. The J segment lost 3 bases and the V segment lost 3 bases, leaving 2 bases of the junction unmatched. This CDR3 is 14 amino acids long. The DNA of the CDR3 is TGTGCCAGCAGTTTCGACAGGGGGTACTATGGCTACACCTTC. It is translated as CASSFDRGYYGYTF.

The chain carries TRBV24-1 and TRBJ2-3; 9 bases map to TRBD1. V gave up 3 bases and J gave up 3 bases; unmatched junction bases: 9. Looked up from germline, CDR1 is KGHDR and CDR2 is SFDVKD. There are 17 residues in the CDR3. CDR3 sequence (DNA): TGTGCCACCAGTGATGCGCACAGGGGGCTGGCGACAGATACGCAGTATTTT. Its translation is CATSDAHRGLATDTQYF.

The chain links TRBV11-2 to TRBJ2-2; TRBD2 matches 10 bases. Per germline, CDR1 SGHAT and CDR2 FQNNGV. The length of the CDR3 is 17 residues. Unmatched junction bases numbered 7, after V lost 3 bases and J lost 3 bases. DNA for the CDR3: TGTGCCAGCAGCTTTCGGAGAGCGGGAGGGGACACCGGGGAGCTGTTTTTT. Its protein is CASSFRRAGGDTGELFF.

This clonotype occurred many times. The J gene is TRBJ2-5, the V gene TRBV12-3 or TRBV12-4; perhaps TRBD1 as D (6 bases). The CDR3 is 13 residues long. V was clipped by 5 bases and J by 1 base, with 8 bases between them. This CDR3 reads CASSTGIQETQYF. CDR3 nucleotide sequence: TGTGCCAGCAGTACAGGGATCCAAGAGACCCAGTACTTC.

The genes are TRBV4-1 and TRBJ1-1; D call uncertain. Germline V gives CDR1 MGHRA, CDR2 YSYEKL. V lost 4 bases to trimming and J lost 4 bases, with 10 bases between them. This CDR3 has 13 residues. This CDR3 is CASSPLSSTEAFF. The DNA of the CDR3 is TGCGCCAGCAGCCCCCTTTCTTCCACTGAAGCTTTCTTT.

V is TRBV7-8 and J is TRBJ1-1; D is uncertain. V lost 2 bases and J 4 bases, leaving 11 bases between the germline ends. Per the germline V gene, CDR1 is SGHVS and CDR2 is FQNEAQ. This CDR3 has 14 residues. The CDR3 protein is CASSLTRRVTEAFF. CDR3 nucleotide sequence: TGTGCCAGCAGCTTAACTAGACGGGTCACTGAAGCTTTCTTT.